This TCR beta chain originates from a study of shared clonotypes between healthy human individuals. Findings and caveats of the study: Naive subsets typically showed greater estimated richness than memory subsets.

Concerning this clone: Its antigen is undetermined.

V lost 6 bases and J lost 7, with 16 bases in between. Looked up from germline, CDR1 is SQVTM and CDR2 is ANQGSEA. The CDR3 covers 13 residues. Profiling relied on immunoSEQ multiplex PCR, and the TCRdb table lists in-frame clones only, not all of them. This table holds millions of clones, approximately 90% found once. This sequence originates from a man in his late teens or twenties in good health. The material sequenced was naive CD4+ T cells sorted from blood. Subset described: CD45RA+ positively selected. V gene TRBV29-1 combines with J gene TRBJ1-5, with D perhaps TRBD1 (5 bases). The chain's CDR3 is CSVLDSGGQPQHF. The DNA for the CDR3 is TGCAGCGTACTCGACAGTGGTGGCCAGCCCCAGCATTTT.